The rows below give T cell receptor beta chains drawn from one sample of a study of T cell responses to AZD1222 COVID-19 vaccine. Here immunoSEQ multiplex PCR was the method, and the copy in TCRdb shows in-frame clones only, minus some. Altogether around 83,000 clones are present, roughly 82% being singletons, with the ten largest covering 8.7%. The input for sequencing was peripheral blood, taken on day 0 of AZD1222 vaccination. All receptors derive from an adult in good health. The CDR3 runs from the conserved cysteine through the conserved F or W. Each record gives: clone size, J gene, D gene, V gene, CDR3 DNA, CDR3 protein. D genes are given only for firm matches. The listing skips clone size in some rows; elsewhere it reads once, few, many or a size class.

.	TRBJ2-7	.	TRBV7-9	TGTGCCAGCAGCTTTGGCGGACTTCTTTACTACGAGCAGTACTTC	CASSFGGLLYYEQYF
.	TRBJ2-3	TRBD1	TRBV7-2	TGTGCCAGCAGCTTATCAGCAGGGGGCGCTTCCCATACGCAGTATTTT	CASSLSAGGASHTQYF
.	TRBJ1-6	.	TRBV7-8	TGTGCCAGCAGCTTACAAGCCCTAGGTTATTCACCCCTCCACTTT	CASSLQALGYSPLHF
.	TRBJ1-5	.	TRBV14	TGTGCCAGCAGCCAAGATGGTAGGGGGGATCAGCCCCAGCATTTT	CASSQDGRGDQPQHF
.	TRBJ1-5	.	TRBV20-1	TGCAGTGCTAGTCGGGACATAAATCAGCCCCAGCATTTT	CSASRDINQPQHF
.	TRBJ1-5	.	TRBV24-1	TGTGCCACCAGTGATTTTAGGGACAGCAATCAGCCCCAGCATTTT	CATSDFRDSNQPQHF
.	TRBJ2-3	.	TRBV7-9	TGTGCCAGCAGCACACCACAGGGCAGCACAGATACGCAGTATTTT	CASSTPQGSTDTQYF
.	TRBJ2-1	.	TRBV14	TGTGCCAGCAGCCAAACAGGGCGGGGGGAGCAGTTCTTC	CASSQTGRGEQFF
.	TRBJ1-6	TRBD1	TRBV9	TGTGCCAGCAGCGCCGGGACAGACTTTTCACCCCTCCACTTT	CASSAGTDFSPLHF
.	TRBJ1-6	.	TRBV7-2	TGTGCCAGCAGCGCCCGGGGGGGCATGTGGAATTCACCCCTCCACTTT	CASSARGGMWNSPLHF
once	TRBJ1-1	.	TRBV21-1	TGTGCCAGCAGCAAAGCTACACTAACTAACACTGAAGCTTTCTTT	CASSKATLTNTEAFF
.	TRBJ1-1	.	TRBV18	TGTGCCAGCTCACCGCAGGGAAAACCCACGAACACTGAAGCTTTCTTT	CASSPQGKPTNTEAFF
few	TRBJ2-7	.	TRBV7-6	TGTGCCAGCAGCTTAGCGTATGCAGCAGTCCCCCGGAACTTC	CASSLAYAAVPRNF
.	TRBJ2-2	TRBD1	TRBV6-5	TGTGCCAGCAGTTACTGGACAGGGTGGTCCGGGGAGCTGTTTTTT	CASSYWTGWSGELFF
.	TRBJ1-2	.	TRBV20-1	TGCAGTGCTAGTGTTGGGGGACCCCTTAACTATGGCTACACCTTC	CSASVGGPLNYGYTF